Presented here are 13 T cell receptor beta chains from one specimen sequenced in a study. TCRdb independently ran MiXCR on the 5' RACE reads; one entry per CDR3 protein. The table lists 30,000 or so distinct CDR3 sequences, approximately 25% of them singletons. Material for sequencing was memory CD4+ T cells sorted from blood. As to subset: memory CD4+ T cells, CD4+CD45RO+CD25-. The receptors derive from a female donor with breast cancer.

A few counts support this clonotype. The genes are TRBV12-3 or TRBV12-4 and TRBJ1-6, with D unresolved. The CDR3 length is 14 residues. Trimming took off 4 bases at V and 7 bases at J, with 11 bases between the two ends. This CDR3 reads CASSWQSPNSPLHF. In nucleotides, the CDR3 is TGTGCCAGCAGTTGGCAGAGTCCCAATTCACCCCTCCACTTT.

This clonotype has a handful of counts. V is TRBV27 and J is TRBJ2-1; D is unclear. Per the germline V gene, CDR1 is MNHEY and CDR2 is SMNVEV (reference sequence). CDR3 length equals 11 residues. Deletions cut 3 bases from V and 7 bases from J, with 4 bases between. The CDR3 reads CASSFQNEQFF. DNA of the CDR3: TGTGCCAGCAGTTTTCAAAATGAGCAGTTCTTC.

To note about this clonotype: As the CDR3 is not closed by the conserved phenylalanine or tryptophan, this likely results from a read error. The CDR3 loop reads CASSIGQASIETQYS. CDR3 in DNA: TGCGCCAGCAGCATCGGACAGGCCTCGATAGAGACCCAGTACTCC. The chain carries TRBV5-1 and TRBJ2-5; TRBD1 matches 7 bases. Trimming at V came to 4 bases and at J to 4 bases, leaving 10 bases not matched to a gene. Germline CDR1 and CDR2: SGHRS and YFSETQ. There are 15 residues in the CDR3.

This clonotype was counted ten times or more. The chain employs TRBV4-2 and TRBJ2-5, with TRBD2 as a possible D gene (5 bases). The V end lost 0 bases, the J end lost 2 bases, and 16 bases lay between the germline ends. The CDR3 length is 17 residues. Germline V gene data show CDR1 as LGHNA and CDR2 as YNFKEQ. CDR3 bases: TGTGCCAGCAGCCAAGATCCAGCCAGCGGAGATCAAGAGACCCAGTACTTC. This translates into CASSQDPASGDQETQYF.

This clonotype has just a few counts. CDR3 coding DNA: TGCGCCAGCAGCCAAGTTAGGCAGGGCACAGATACGCAGTATTTT. This codes for CASSQVRQGTDTQYF. This chain connects TRBV4-1 to TRBJ2-3; D call uncertain. Germline loops: CDR1 MGHRA, CDR2 YSYEKL. Trimming shortened V by 1 base and J by 1 base, and 9 bases separated the two germline ends. This CDR3 has 15 amino acids.

Turning to this clonotype: A much larger clone differs from this one at a single base, so this may be a read error. CDR3: CASSPSSANYGYTF. The DNA for the CDR3 is TGCGCCAGCAGCCCGTCGTCAGCCAACTATGGCTACACCTTC. The chain carries TRBV5-1 and TRBJ1-2; D remains ambiguous. The germline CDR1 and CDR2 sequences are SGHRS and YFSETQ. V lost 4 bases and J 2 bases, leaving 12 bases between the germline ends. The CDR3 loop spans 14 amino acids.

The sample holds a few counts of this clonotype. V gene TRBV7-2 combines with J gene TRBJ2-7; either TRBD1 or TRBD2 may supply D (6 bases each). Germline V gives CDR1 SGHTA, CDR2 FQGNSA. CDR3 length: 14 amino acids. V was trimmed by 8 bases and J by 0 bases, leaving 14 bases between them. The CDR3 protein is CASVRGRPSYEQYF. The CDR3 region has the DNA TGTGCCAGCGTGAGGGGGAGGCCCTCCTACGAGCAGTACTTC.

This clonotype was picked up many times. This chain uses TRBV7-3 with TRBJ2-7, with D maybe TRBD1 (6 bases). Per germline, CDR1 SGHTA and CDR2 FQGTGA. This CDR3 has 13 amino acids. Trimming took off 5 bases at V and 2 bases at J, with 10 bases between the two ends. CDR3 coding DNA: TGTGCCAGCAGCCTGGACAGCACCTACGAGCAGTACTTC. It encodes CASSLDSTYEQYF.

This clonotype has a count of ten or more. The genes are TRBV6-2 or TRBV6-3 and TRBJ1-5, with unresolved D. This CDR3 is 19 amino acids long. CDR1 is MNHEY and CDR2 is SVGEGT in the germline V gene. The V end was cut by 0 bases, the J end by 0 bases, with 18 bases between. CDR3 sequence: CASSYSSRPSTSSNQPQHF. The CDR3 region has the DNA TGTGCCAGCAGTTACTCGAGCAGGCCGTCTACCTCTAGCAATCAGCCCCAGCATTTT.

Worth noting for this clonotype: A much larger clone lies a single base off, so this may be a read error. This chain links TRBV27 with TRBJ2-7; D gene uncertain. CDR3 size: 12 residues. The V gene's germline CDR1 is MNHEY and CDR2 SMNVEV (reference sequence). Trimming removed 5 bases at V and 2 bases at J, with 7 bases between. CDR3 amino acids: CASSPAPYEQYF. As DNA, the CDR3 is TGTGCCAGCAGTCCCGCCCCCTACGAGCAGTACTTC.

The rearrangement links TRBV27 to TRBJ1-2; tentative D call: TRBD1 (5 bases). Germline assignment: CDR1 MNHEY and CDR2 SMNVEV (reference sequence). The length of the CDR3 is 15 residues. V was shortened by 2 bases and J by 4 bases, with 14 bases between the two germline ends. CDR3 DNA: TGTGCCAGCAGTTTAAGGGGTCAAACCCTCTATGGCTACACCTTC. It specifies CASSLRGQTLYGYTF.

The chain carries TRBV9 and TRBJ2-7, with D tentatively TRBD2 (5 bases). The CDR3 spans 15 residues. V shed 0 bases and J shed 1 base, with 11 bases lying between them. Germline V gene sequence: CDR1 SGDLS, CDR2 YYNGEE. As DNA, the CDR3 is TGTGCCAGCAGCGTAGAGCCCAGAGGGTCCTACGAGCAGTACTTC. Protein sequence: CASSVEPRGSYEQYF.

This clonotype was detected a few times. This chain uses TRBV9 with TRBJ2-7, with D unclear. The CDR3 extends over 15 amino acids. Germline V CDR1 and CDR2: SGDLS, YYNGEE. V was shortened by 3 bases and J by 4 bases, with 17 bases between the two germline ends. The CDR3, as DNA: TGTGCCAGCAGCGGAGCCCCGGACGCGGATTACGAGCAGTACTTC. Translation gives CASSGAPDADYEQYF. The full variable domain, in which reference TRBV9 and TRBJ2-7 provide the parts outside the CDR3, is DSGVTQTPKHLITATGQRVTLRCSPRSGDLSVYWYQQSLDQGLQFLIQYYNGEERAKGNILERFSAQQFPDLHSELNLSSLELGDSALYFCASSGAPDADYEQYFGPGTRLTVT.